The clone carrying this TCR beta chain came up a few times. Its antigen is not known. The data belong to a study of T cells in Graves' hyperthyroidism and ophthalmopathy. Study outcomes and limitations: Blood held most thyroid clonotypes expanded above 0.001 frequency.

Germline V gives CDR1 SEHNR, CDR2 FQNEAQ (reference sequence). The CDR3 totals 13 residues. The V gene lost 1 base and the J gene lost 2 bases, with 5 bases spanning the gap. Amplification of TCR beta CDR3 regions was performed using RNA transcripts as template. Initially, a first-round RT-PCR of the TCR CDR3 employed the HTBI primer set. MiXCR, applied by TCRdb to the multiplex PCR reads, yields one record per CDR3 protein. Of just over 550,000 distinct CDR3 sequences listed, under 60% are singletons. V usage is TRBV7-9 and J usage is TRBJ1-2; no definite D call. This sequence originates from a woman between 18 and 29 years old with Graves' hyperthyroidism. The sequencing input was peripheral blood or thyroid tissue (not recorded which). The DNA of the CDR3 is TGTGCCAGCAGCTTAGTACCAAACTATGGCTACACCTTC. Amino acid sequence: CASSLVPNYGYTF.